This T cell receptor beta chain was sequenced for a study of CD8 T cells in Susac syndrome. Study-level findings and limits: Acknowledgment was made by the study that its TCR sequencing and HLA analysis involved a relatively small number of individuals.

CDR3 length: 15 residues. The V gene's germline CDR1 is DFQATT and CDR2 SNEGSKA (reference sequence). With 4 bases clipped from V and 0 bases from J, the junction kept 5 bases outside the gene matches. On this clonotype itself: Its antigen is unknown.

Roughly 0.45 to 1 ug RNA was reverse transcribed with random hexamers. TCRdb reprocessed the immunoSEQ multiplex PCR reads via MiXCR and lists one record per CDR3 protein. In the table there are under 200,000 distinct CDR3 sequences, 85% to 95% of which are singletons. The sample taken for sequencing was CD4+ T cells from PBMCs. The receptor was derived from a human donor with Susac syndrome. V usage is TRBV20-1 and J usage is TRBJ1-3, with 8 bases aligning to TRBD1. DNA for the CDR3: TGCAGTGCTATTACGGACAGGGTCTCTGGAAACACCATATATTTT. Translated: CSAITDRVSGNTIYF.